The entry that follows covers one T cell receptor beta chain sequence. These data belong to a study of T cells in Graves' hyperthyroidism and ophthalmopathy. It was RNA transcripts that yielded the amplified TCR beta CDR3 regions. The primer set for the first-round RT-PCR of the TCR CDR3 was HTBI. TCRdb re-called the multiplex PCR reads through MiXCR, storing one row per CDR3 protein. The sample consists of roughly 580,000 distinct CDR3 sequences, about 14% of them appearing once. CDR1 and CDR2 from the germline V gene are SGHNT and YYREEE (reference sequence). The CDR3 is 15 amino acids. The V and J ends lost 0 bases and 6 bases, in that order; junction bases with no gene match: 7.

Sequencing was carried out using blood. This clonotype originated in a woman in her 30s with Graves' hyperthyroidism that later progressed to Graves' ophthalmopathy. The chain uses TRBV5-4 and TRBJ2-3; TRBD2 matches at 7 bases. CDR3 in amino acids: CASSLGDYGFDTQYF. The CDR3 DNA follows: TGTGCCAGCAGCTTGGGGGACTATGGTTTCGATACGCAGTATTTT.